This TCR beta chain was sequenced for a study of blood T cells in healthy people across ages. Study-level findings and limits: Unsorted PBMC material precluded a definitive naive versus antigen-experienced comparison.

Using a J-beta primer mix together with a sample-barcoded 5' primer, a second PCR was run for about 6 to 12 cycles. Template switching added a 12-random-nucleotide identifier to every cDNA molecule. TCRdb re-derived calls from the 5' RACE reads in MiXCR, one entry per CDR3 protein. Among around 1.7 million distinct CDR3 sequences listed, roughly 27% were seen once. Germline CDR1 and CDR2: ENHRY and SYGVKD. The CDR3 runs to 14 residues. V was clipped by 6 bases and J by 7 bases; unmatched bases: 9. To note about this clonotype: Its antigen remains unidentified.

The TCR comes from a woman in her twenties or thirties in good health. V usage is TRBV10-3 and J usage is TRBJ1-2, with TRBD1 matching over 9 bases. The sample was blood. CDR3 sequence reads: CAISPGQGYGGYTF. The CDR3 bases are TGTGCCATCAGCCCCGGACAGGGGTACGGTGGCTACACCTTC.